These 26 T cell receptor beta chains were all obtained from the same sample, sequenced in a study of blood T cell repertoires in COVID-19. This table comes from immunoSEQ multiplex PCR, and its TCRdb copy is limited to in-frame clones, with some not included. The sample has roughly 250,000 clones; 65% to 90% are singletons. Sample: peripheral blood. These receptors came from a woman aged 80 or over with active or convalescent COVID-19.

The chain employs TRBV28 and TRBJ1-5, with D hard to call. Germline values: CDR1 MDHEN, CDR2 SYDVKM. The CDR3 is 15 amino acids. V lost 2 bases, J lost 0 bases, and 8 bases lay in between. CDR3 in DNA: TGTGCCAGCAGTTTAGGCGGGGATAGCAATCAGCCCCAGCATTTT. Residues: CASSLGGDSNQPQHF.

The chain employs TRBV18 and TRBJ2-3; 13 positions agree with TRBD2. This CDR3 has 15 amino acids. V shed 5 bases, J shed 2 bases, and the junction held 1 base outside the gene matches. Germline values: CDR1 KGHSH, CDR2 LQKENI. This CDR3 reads CASSTSGGATDTQYF. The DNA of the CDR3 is TGTGCCAGCTCAACTAGCGGGGGGGCCACAGATACGCAGTATTTT.

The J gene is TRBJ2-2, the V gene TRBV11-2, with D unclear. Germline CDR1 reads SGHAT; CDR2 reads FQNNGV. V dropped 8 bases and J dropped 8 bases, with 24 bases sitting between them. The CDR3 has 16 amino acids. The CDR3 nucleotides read TGTGCCAGCGGCCCCGAATCCTCCTTTGTGGCAGGGGAGCTGTTTTTT. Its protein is CASGPESSFVAGELFF.

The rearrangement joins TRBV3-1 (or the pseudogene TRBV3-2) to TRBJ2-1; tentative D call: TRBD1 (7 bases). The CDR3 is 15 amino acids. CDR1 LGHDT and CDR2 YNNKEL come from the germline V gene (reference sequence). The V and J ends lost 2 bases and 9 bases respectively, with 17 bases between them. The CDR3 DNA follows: TGTGCCAGCAGCCAAATAGGACAGGCCGGGGGTGAGCAGTTCTTC. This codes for CASSQIGQAGGEQFF.

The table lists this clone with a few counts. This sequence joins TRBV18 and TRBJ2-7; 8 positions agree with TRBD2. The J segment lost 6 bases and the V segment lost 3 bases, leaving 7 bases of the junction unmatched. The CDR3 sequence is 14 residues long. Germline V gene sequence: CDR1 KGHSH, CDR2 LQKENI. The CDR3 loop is CASSPAGGSGEQYF. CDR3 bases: TGTGCCAGCTCACCGGCGGGAGGATCTGGCGAGCAGTACTTC.

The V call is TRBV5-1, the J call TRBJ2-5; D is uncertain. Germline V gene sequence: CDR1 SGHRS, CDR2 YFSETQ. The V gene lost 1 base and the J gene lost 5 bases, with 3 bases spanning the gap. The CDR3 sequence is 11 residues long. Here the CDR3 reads CASSLSETQYF. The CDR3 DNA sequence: TGCGCCAGCAGCTTGTCGGAGACCCAGTACTTC.

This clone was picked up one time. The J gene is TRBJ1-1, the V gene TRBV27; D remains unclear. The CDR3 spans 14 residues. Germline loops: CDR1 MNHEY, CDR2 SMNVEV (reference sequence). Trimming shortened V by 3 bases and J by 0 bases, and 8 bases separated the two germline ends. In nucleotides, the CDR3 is TGTGCCAGCAGTTTCCGAGCTTTGAACACTGAAGCTTTCTTT. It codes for CASSFRALNTEAFF.

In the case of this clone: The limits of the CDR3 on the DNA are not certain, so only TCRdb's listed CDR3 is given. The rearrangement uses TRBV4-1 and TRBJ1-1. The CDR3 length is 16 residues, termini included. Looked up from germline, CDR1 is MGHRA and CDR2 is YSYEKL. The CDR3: CASSQVVTFGGTEAFF.

The CDR3 spells CASSQFGQVGNAFF. CDR3 nucleotides: TGTGCCAGCAGCCAATTTGGACAGGTCGGCAATGCTTTCTTT. V and J are TRBV16 and TRBJ1-1; 7 bases fit TRBD1. Germline V CDR1 and CDR2: KGHSY, FQNENV. This CDR3 contains 14 residues. Unmatched junction bases numbered 10, after V lost 1 base and J lost 11 bases.

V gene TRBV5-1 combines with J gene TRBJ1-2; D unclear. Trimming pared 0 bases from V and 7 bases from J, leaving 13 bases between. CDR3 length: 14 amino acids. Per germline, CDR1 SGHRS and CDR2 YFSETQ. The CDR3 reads CASSLAISAGGYTF. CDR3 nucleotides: TGCGCCAGCAGCTTGGCCATATCCGCCGGTGGCTACACCTTC.

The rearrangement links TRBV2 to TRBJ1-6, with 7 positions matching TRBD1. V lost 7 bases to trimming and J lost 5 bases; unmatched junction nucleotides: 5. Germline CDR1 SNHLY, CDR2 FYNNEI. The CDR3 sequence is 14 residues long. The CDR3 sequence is CASTVTGDNSPLHF. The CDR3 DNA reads TGTGCCAGCACCGTCACAGGGGATAATTCACCCCTCCACTTT.

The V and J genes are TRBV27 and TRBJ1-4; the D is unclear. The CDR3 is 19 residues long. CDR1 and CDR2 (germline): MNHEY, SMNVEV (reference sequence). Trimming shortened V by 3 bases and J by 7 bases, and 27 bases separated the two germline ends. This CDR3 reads CASSFPWVHSGQESEKLFF. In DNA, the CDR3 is TGTGCCAGCAGTTTTCCCTGGGTACACAGCGGGCAAGAAAGTGAAAAACTGTTTTTT.

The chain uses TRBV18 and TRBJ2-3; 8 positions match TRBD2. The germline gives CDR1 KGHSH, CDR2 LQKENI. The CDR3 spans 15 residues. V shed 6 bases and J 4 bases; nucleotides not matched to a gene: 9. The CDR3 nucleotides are TGTGCCAGCTCTCCCACAGCGGGGGCGGCAGATACGCAGTATTTT. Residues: CASSPTAGAADTQYF.

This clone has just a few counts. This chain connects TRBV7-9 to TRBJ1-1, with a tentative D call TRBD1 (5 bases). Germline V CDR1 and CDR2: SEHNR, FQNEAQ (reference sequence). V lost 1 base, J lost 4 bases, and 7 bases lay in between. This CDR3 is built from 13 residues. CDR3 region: CASSLDRITEAFF. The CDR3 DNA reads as TGTGCCAGCAGCTTAGACAGGATCACTGAAGCTTTCTTT.

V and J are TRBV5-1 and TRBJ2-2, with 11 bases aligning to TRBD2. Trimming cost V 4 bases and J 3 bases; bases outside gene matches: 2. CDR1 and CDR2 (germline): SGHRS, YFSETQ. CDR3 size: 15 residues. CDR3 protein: CASSSSGRDTGELFF. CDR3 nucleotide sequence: TGCGCCAGCAGCAGTAGCGGGAGGGACACCGGGGAGCTGTTTTTT. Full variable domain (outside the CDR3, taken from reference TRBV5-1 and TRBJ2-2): KAGVTQTPRYLIKTRGQQVTLSCSPISGHRSVSWYQQTPGQGLQFLFEYFSETQRNKGNFPGRFSGRQFSNSRSEMNVSTLELGDSALYLCASSSSGRDTGELFFGEGSRLTVL.

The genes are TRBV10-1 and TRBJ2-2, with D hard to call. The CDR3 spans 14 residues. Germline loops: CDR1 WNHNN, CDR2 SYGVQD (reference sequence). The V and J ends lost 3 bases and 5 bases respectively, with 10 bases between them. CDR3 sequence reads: CASSDTGSTGELFF. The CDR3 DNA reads TGCGCCAGCAGTGATACCGGTTCGACCGGGGAGCTGTTTTTT.

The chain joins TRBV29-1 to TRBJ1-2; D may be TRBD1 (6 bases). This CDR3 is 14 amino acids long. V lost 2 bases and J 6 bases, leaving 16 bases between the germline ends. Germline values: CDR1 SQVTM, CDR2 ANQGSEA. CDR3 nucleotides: TGCAGCGTTGAATTTAAGGACAGAGTAAATGGCTACACCTTC. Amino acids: CSVEFKDRVNGYTF.

The CDR3: CAISGDYLNEQFF. Here the CDR3 DNA reads TGTGCCATCAGTGGGGACTACCTCAATGAGCAGTTCTTC. The rearrangement uses TRBV10-3 and TRBJ2-1; 7 positions match TRBD2. Germline V gives CDR1 ENHRY, CDR2 SYGVKD. There are 13 residues in the CDR3. The V segment lost 4 bases and the J segment 6 bases; nucleotides outside the gene matches: 3.

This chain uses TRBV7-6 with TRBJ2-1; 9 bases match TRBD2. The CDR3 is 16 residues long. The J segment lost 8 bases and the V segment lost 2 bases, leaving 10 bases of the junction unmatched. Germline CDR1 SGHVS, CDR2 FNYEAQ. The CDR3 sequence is CASSLSGRGGADEQFF. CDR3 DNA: TGTGCCAGCAGCTTATCGGGGCGGGGGGGCGCGGATGAGCAGTTCTTC. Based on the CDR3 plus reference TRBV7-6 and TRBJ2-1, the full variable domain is GAGVSQSPRYKVTKRGQDVALRCDPISGHVSLYWYRQALGQGPEFLTYFNYEAQQDKSGLPNDRFSAERPEGSISTLTIQRTEQRDSAMYRCASSLSGRGGADEQFFGPGTRLTVL.

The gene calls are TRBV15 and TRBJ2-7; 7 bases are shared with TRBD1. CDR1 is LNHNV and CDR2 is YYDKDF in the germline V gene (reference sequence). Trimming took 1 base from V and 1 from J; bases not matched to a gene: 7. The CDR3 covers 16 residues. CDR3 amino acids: CATSRGPGTDSYEQYF. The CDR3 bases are TGTGCCACCAGCAGAGGCCCCGGGACAGATTCCTACGAGCAGTACTTC.

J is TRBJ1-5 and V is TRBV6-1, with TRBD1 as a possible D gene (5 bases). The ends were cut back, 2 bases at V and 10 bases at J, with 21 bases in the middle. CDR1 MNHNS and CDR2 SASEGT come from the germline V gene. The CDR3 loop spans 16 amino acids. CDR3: CASSETWQGDGNPQHF. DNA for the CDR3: TGTGCCAGCAGTGAAACATGGCAAGGGGATGGGAATCCCCAGCATTTT.

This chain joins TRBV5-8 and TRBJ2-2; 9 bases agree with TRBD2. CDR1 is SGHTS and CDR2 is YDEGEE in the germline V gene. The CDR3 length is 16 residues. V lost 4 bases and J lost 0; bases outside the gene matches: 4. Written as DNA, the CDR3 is TGTGCCAGCAGCGGAGGACTAGCGACGAACACCGGGGAGCTGTTTTTT. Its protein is CASSGGLATNTGELFF.

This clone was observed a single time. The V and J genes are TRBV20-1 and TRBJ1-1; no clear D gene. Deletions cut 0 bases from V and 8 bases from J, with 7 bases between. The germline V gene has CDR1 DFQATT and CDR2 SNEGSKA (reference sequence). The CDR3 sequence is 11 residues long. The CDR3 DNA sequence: TGCAGTGCTAGAGATCCCCCGGAAGCTTTCTTT. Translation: CSARDPPEAFF.

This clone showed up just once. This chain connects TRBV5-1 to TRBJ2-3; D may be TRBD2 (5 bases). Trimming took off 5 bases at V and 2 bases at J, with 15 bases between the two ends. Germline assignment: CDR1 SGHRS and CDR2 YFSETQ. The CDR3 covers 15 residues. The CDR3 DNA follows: TGCGCCAGCAGTGAGTTAACGGGGTACACAGATACGCAGTATTTT. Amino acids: CASSELTGYTDTQYF.

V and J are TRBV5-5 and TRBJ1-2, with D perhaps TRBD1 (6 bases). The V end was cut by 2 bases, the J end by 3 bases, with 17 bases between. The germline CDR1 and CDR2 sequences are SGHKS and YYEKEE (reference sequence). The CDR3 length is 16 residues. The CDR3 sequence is CASSLWGQGGDYGYTF. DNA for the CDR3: TGTGCCAGCAGCTTATGGGGCCAAGGGGGTGACTATGGCTACACCTTC.

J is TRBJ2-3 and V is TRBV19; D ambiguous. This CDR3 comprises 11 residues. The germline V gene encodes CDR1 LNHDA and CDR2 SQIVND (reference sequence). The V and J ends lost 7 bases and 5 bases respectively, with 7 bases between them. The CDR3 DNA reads TGTGCCAGTACCCCGGGAGATACGCAGTATTTT. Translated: CASTPGDTQYF.